What follows is one T cell receptor (beta chain) and its context. Its matching antigen is unknown. The sample comes from a study of identical twins. This CDR3 region has 14 residues. The germline V gene encodes CDR1 SGHVS and CDR2 FNYEAQ. V was pared by 4 bases and J by 1 base, with 4 bases of the junction left unmatched. Study outcomes and limitations: While abundant cord blood beta clonotypes carried fewer insertions, memory repertoires showed no such pattern. Among out-of-frame alpha sequences shared by twins, low generation probability occurred in excess. The presence of invariant MAIT and iNKT cells could partly confound analyses of zero-insertion sequences.

A universal primer site came from template switching; cDNA carried unique molecular identifiers. TCRdb recomputed calls from the 5' RACE reads with MiXCR, one row per CDR3 protein. The sample contains fewer than 250,000 distinct CDR3 sequences, roughly a tenth of which appear only once. The clonotype was recovered from a woman aged 18-29 years in good health. The sample consisted of memory (CD45RO+) T cells sorted from blood. V is TRBV7-6 and J is TRBJ2-7, with 7 positions matching TRBD1. This CDR3 reads CASSSNRGSYEQYF. The CDR3 DNA reads as TGTGCCAGCAGCTCAAACAGGGGATCCTACGAGCAGTACTTC. Full variable domain (missing parts from reference TRBV7-6 and TRBJ2-7): GAGVSQSPRYKVTKRGQDVALRCDPISGHVSLYWYRQALGQGPEFLTYFNYEAQQDKSGLPNDRFSAERPEGSISTLTIQRTEQRDSAMYRCASSSNRGSYEQYFGPGTRLTVT.